A selection of T cell receptor beta chains follows, all from one sample in a study of T cells in Graves' hyperthyroidism and ophthalmopathy. TCRdb processed the multiplex PCR reads anew with MiXCR; each CDR3 protein has one entry. In the table there are 400,000 to 500,000 distinct CDR3 sequences, roughly 15% of which are singletons. The sample taken for sequencing was blood. These TCRs come from a man aged 18 to 35 with Graves' ophthalmopathy. CDR3s include the opening cysteine and the closing phenylalanine or tryptophan. Only some rows state a clone size, as once, few, many or a class for expanded clones.

v_gene: TRBV15; abundance: many; len: 15; CDR3aa: CATKAGGLPYNEQFF
v_gene: TRBV29-1; abundance: many; len: 13; CDR3aa: CSADRAPQETQYF
v_gene: TRBV19; abundance: .; len: 15; CDR3aa: CASSASGRVYNEQFF
v_gene: TRBV2; abundance: .; len: 18; CDR3aa: CASSEGTSGGGYQETQYF
v_gene: TRBV7-9; abundance: many; len: 14; CDR3aa: CASSSGQGRQPQHF
v_gene: TRBV10-3; abundance: many; len: 13; CDR3aa: CAISGRGRDEQYF
v_gene: TRBV24-1; abundance: many; len: 16; CDR3aa: CATSDWGLANTGELFF
v_gene: TRBV7-9; abundance: many; len: 14; CDR3aa: CASSLPGTAYGYTF
v_gene: TRBV3-1; abundance: many; len: 14; CDR3aa: CASSHGQGNYGYTF
v_gene: TRBV5-1; abundance: .; len: 15; CDR3aa: CASSRGGQPNYGYTF
v_gene: TRBV4-1; abundance: .; len: 15; CDR3aa: CASSRTGEVTGELFF
v_gene: TRBV20-1; abundance: .; len: 11; CDR3aa: CSPQGGGTQYF
v_gene: TRBV2; abundance: many; len: 12; CDR3aa: CASSFTDYGYTF
v_gene: TRBV5-1; abundance: .; len: 15; CDR3aa: CASSLETGGHTEAFF
v_gene: TRBV6-2/TRBV6-3; abundance: few; len: 11; CDR3aa: CASSTYEKLFF
v_gene: TRBV6-1; abundance: few; len: 15; CDR3aa: CASSRRRTSAYEQYF
v_gene: TRBV3-1; abundance: many; len: 15; CDR3aa: CASSQGIGGNQPQHF
v_gene: TRBV20-1; abundance: many; len: 13; CDR3aa: CSANDRVGEKLFF
v_gene: TRBV29-1; abundance: few; len: 13; CDR3aa: CSATGEFPGELFF
v_gene: TRBV29-1; abundance: many; len: 13; CDR3aa: CSVDRLEGPEQYF
v_gene: TRBV9; abundance: many; len: 15; CDR3aa: CASSVATGRDNEQFF
v_gene: TRBV11-3; abundance: many; len: 15; CDR3aa: CASSSPGQGASGYTF
v_gene: TRBV10-3; abundance: .; len: 12; CDR3aa: CAILNTGNTIYF
v_gene: TRBV20-1; abundance: .; len: 13; CDR3aa: CSARTSWGYEQYF
v_gene: TRBV12-5; abundance: many; len: 12; CDR3aa: CASGYVADTQYF
v_gene: TRBV12-3/TRBV12-4; abundance: many; len: 14; CDR3aa: CASTQRGNPDTQYF
v_gene: TRBV6-4; abundance: many; len: 16; CDR3aa: CASSDDGTSGTDTQYF
v_gene: TRBV12-5; abundance: many; len: 16; CDR3aa: CASGLESSPYNQPQHF
v_gene: TRBV7-2; abundance: many; len: 15; CDR3aa: CASSAPFRQGETQYF
v_gene: TRBV9; abundance: .; len: 13; CDR3aa: CASSSDTGTPLHF
v_gene: TRBV19; abundance: few; len: 15; CDR3aa: CASTVTAYSNQPQHF
v_gene: TRBV29-1; abundance: few; len: 17; CDR3aa: CSVRTSGKTSNAGELFF
v_gene: TRBV5-4; abundance: few; len: 15; CDR3aa: CASSLPRGNTGELFF
v_gene: TRBV19; abundance: many; len: 15; CDR3aa: CASNQRQGEFTEAFF
v_gene: TRBV7-8; abundance: many; len: 15; CDR3aa: CASSPPGVRGNEQFF